These T cell receptor beta chains were read from a single sample in a study of cytotoxic CD8 clonotypes in ibrutinib-treated CLL. Repertoires were generated with immunoSEQ multiplex PCR, while TCRdb's copy carries only in-frame clones and drops some. This sample yields approximately 330,000 clones, of which approximately 80% are seen a single time; 6.5% to 8.5% belongs to the top ten. The sample in question was PBMCs, obtained before ibrutinib treatment. Every receptor here comes from a human donor with chronic lymphocytic leukemia. Both conserved end residues are part of each CDR3. D genes are given only for firm matches. Size is omitted from some rows. Given values are once, few, many or a class for expanded clones.

>-|13|TRBJ2-5|-|TRBV18
TGTGCCAGCTCACCCCGGGTTCAAGAGACCCAGTACTTC
CASSPRVQETQYF
>-|13|TRBJ1-2|-|TRBV6-5
TGTGCCAGCACTGGGGCACTTAACTATGGCTACACCTTC
CASTGALNYGYTF
>-|13|TRBJ2-2|-|TRBV30
TGTGCCTGGAGTGTACGGGAGCCCGGGGAGCTGTTTTTT
CAWSVREPGELFF
>-|12|TRBJ1-5|once|TRBV28
TGTGCCAGCAGTACCCTCAATCAGCCCCAGCATTTT
CASSTLNQPQHF
>TRBD1|15|TRBJ2-3|-|TRBV7-9
TGTGCCAGCAGCTCCGACAGGGGAAGAGAAGATACGCAGTATTTT
CASSSDRGREDTQYF
>TRBD1|17|TRBJ1-5|-|TRBV11-3
TGTGCCAGCGTCCCGGGACAGGGGACGGATAGCAATCAGCCCCAGCATTTT
CASVPGQGTDSNQPQHF
>TRBD1|18|TRBJ1-1|-|TRBV7-2
TGTGCCAGCAGCTCGAACCCCGGGACAGGAGTCATGAACACTGAAGCTTTCTTT
CASSSNPGTGVMNTEAFF
>-|16|TRBJ1-5|-|TRBV29-1
TGCAGCGTTGAAGAGGACCAGATACCAAGCAATCAGCCCCAGCATTTT
CSVEEDQIPSNQPQHF
>-|15|TRBJ2-7|-|TRBV2
TGTGCCAGCAGTGAAGCTGGACTACGCTGGAACGAGCAGTACTTC
CASSEAGLRWNEQYF
>TRBD1|16|TRBJ1-1|-|TRBV9
TGTGCCAGCAGCGTAGACCCAACAGGGGGCGGCACTGAAGCTTTCTTT
CASSVDPTGGGTEAFF
>-|12|TRBJ1-5|few|TRBV30
TGTGCCTGGAGTACAGGGAATCAGCCCCAGCATTTT
CAWSTGNQPQHF
>-|13|TRBJ1-1|-|TRBV30
TGTGCCTGGAGTGTTGAATTGAACACTGAAGCTTTCTTT
CAWSVELNTEAFF
>-|19|TRBJ2-1|-|TRBV4-1
TGCGCCAGCAGCCTTCGGGGCACCCAATCGGGGGCCTCCTACAATGAGCAGTTCTTC
CASSLRGTQSGASYNEQFF
>TRBD2|16|TRBJ2-3|-|TRBV7-9
TGTGCCAGCAGCTTAGCCGTTGGGACTAGCGACGATACGCAGTATTTT
CASSLAVGTSDDTQYF
>-|15|TRBJ2-5|-|TRBV5-1
TGCGCCAGCAGCGCGGGTGGACGGGGCCAAGAGACCCAGTACTTC
CASSAGGRGQETQYF
>-|13|TRBJ2-7|-|TRBV30
TGTGCCTGGAGTAACGGACCGGGGAACGAGCAGTACTTC
CAWSNGPGNEQYF
>-|15|TRBJ2-1|-|TRBV5-5
TGTGCCAGCAGCTTGTGGGCAGAAATACCCAATGAGCAGTTCTTC
CASSLWAEIPNEQFF
>TRBD1|16|TRBJ2-1|-|TRBV4-3
TGCGCCAGCAGCCAAGATGGCGGGACAGGGGCTGGTGAGCAGTTCTTC
CASSQDGGTGAGEQFF
>TRBD1|12|TRBJ2-7|-|TRBV30
TGTGCCTGGACAGGGGGCAGCTACGAGCAGTACTTC
CAWTGGSYEQYF
>-|13|TRBJ2-5|-|TRBV7-3
TGTGCCAGCAGCCAGACTACTAAAGAGACCCAGTACTTC
CASSQTTKETQYF
>-|15|TRBJ2-2|-|TRBV19
TGTGCCAGTAGTATCAGTGACAGGAACACCGGGGAGCTGTTTTTT
CASSISDRNTGELFF
>TRBD1|16|TRBJ2-1|-|TRBV11-2
TGTGCCAGCAGCCCACGGGACAGGGGGTCCTACAATGAGCAGTTCTTC
CASSPRDRGSYNEQFF
>TRBD2|13|TRBJ2-1|once|TRBV7-8
TGTGCCAGCAGCTTACCCCGGGAAGCGGGACAGTTCTTC
CASSLPREAGQFF
>-|16|TRBJ1-2|-|TRBV4-2
TGTGCCAGCAGCTTGGGTGGGGGCGAGGTCGGTTATGGCTACACCTTC
CASSLGGGEVGYGYTF
>TRBD2|18|TRBJ2-3|-|TRBV9
TGTGCCAGCAGCGTAGGGGGACGGACTAGCGGAATCACAGATACGCAGTATTTT
CASSVGGRTSGITDTQYF